Below, 15 T cell receptor beta chains from the same sample are listed, as sequenced in a study of blood T cell repertoires in COVID-19. The protocol was immunoSEQ multiplex PCR, while the TCRdb copy is restricted to in-frame clones and leaves out a portion. The table includes some 170,000 clones, more than 65% detected once. The specimen sequenced was PBMCs or T cells enriched from blood (not recorded which). Receptors originate from a man between 50 and 59 years old who had recovered from COVID-19.

This clone has a handful of counts. CDR3 DNA: TGTGCCAGTCACGCGGGACAGGGGCGCGATTCACCCCTCCACTTT. As protein: CASHAGQGRDSPLHF. This chain uses TRBV19 with TRBJ1-6, with 10 bases matching TRBD1. This CDR3 comprises 15 residues. Germline V gene lookup returns CDR1 LNHDA and CDR2 SQIVND (reference sequence). V lost 8 bases and J lost 8; bases outside the gene matches: 9.

This clone came up a few times. The chain is built from TRBV9 and TRBJ2-1; the match to TRBD1 covers 8 bases. With 6 bases clipped from V and 4 bases from J, the junction kept 6 bases outside the gene matches. This CDR3 is 14 amino acids long. Germline V lookup: CDR1 SGDLS, CDR2 YYNGEE. CDR3 in amino acids: CASNQGAMYNEQFF. The CDR3 DNA reads TGTGCCAGCAATCAGGGGGCAATGTACAATGAGCAGTTCTTC.

The chain uses TRBV5-6 and TRBJ2-3; D is undetermined. Trimming took 3 bases from V and 0 from J, leaving 11 bases between them. CDR1 SGHDT and CDR2 YYEEEE come from the germline V gene. The CDR3 covers 15 residues. CDR3 in amino acids: CASSYGYLSTDTQYF. CDR3 in DNA: TGTGCCAGCAGCTACGGGTACCTTAGCACAGATACGCAGTATTTT. The full variable domain, completed using reference TRBV5-6 and TRBJ2-3, is DAGVTQSPTHLIKTRGQQVTLRCSPKSGHDTVSWYQQALGQGPQFIFQYYEEEERQRGNFPDRFSGHQFPNYSSELNVNALLLGDSALYLCASSYGYLSTDTQYFGPGTRLTVL.

V is TRBV5-1 and J is TRBJ2-7, with 8 bases aligning to TRBD1. The CDR3 has 14 amino acids. Per germline, CDR1 SGHRS and CDR2 YFSETQ. The J segment lost 0 bases and the V segment lost 5 bases, leaving 4 bases of the junction unmatched. The CDR3 DNA reads as TGCGCCAGCAGTTCCGGGACAGGCTCCTACGAGCAGTACTTC. As protein: CASSSGTGSYEQYF. Variable domain in full (rest from reference TRBV5-1 and TRBJ2-7): KAGVTQTPRYLIKTRGQQVTLSCSPISGHRSVSWYQQTPGQGLQFLFEYFSETQRNKGNFPGRFSGRQFSNSRSEMNVSTLELGDSALYLCASSSGTGSYEQYFGPGTRLTVT.

The V call is TRBV5-1, the J call TRBJ1-6; 8 positions agree with TRBD1. The length of the CDR3 is 17 residues. Germline values: CDR1 SGHRS, CDR2 YFSETQ. V lost 0 bases, J lost 3 bases, and 5 bases stayed unmatched. The CDR3 sequence: CASSLEGQGLYNSPLHF. The CDR3 coding sequence is TGCGCCAGCAGCTTGGAAGGACAGGGCCTCTATAATTCACCCCTCCACTTT.

The chain combines TRBV27 with TRBJ1-6; weak D call: TRBD1 (6 bases). The CDR3 spans 13 residues. Trimming removed 4 bases from V and 13 bases from J, with 14 bases in between. Germline CDR1 and CDR2: MNHEY and SMNVEV (reference sequence). The CDR3, as DNA: TGTGCCAGCAGTTCCTACAGGGATAGTCCCCTCCACTTT. Its translation: CASSSYRDSPLHF.

The chain links TRBV18 to TRBJ1-1; D ambiguous. Germline CDR1 KGHSH, CDR2 LQKENI. The CDR3 covers 16 residues. V lost 0 bases and J 0 bases, leaving 11 bases between the germline ends. The CDR3 region is CASSPPGMGVNTEAFF. CDR3 nucleotides: TGTGCCAGCTCACCACCCGGGATGGGAGTGAACACTGAAGCTTTCTTT.

This clone was detected once. V usage is TRBV18 and J usage is TRBJ1-2, with D possibly matching TRBD1 (6 bases). CDR1 is KGHSH and CDR2 is LQKENI in the germline V gene. The CDR3 totals 14 residues. V was trimmed by 0 bases and J by 6 bases, leaving 11 bases between them. The CDR3 here is CASSPPVRGHGYTF. The CDR3 DNA follows: TGTGCCAGCTCACCACCGGTCAGGGGCCATGGCTACACCTTC. The full variable domain, in which reference TRBV18 and TRBJ1-2 provide the parts outside the CDR3, is NAGVMQNPRHLVRRRGQEARLRCSPMKGHSHVYWYRQLPEEGLKFMVYLQKENIIDESGMPKERFSAEFPKEGPSILRIQQVVRGDSAAYFCASSPPVRGHGYTFGSGTRLTVV.

The chain links TRBV3-1 (or the pseudogene TRBV3-2) to TRBJ1-5; D uncertain. The V and J ends lost 0 bases and 5 bases respectively, with 11 bases between them. The germline gives CDR1 LGHDT, CDR2 YNNKEL (reference sequence). This CDR3 spans 15 amino acids. CDR3: CASSQDTGFDQPQHF. As DNA, the CDR3 is TGTGCCAGCAGCCAAGATACGGGGTTCGATCAGCCCCAGCATTTT.

J is TRBJ2-1 and V is TRBV6-1; D perhaps matches TRBD2 (5 bases). CDR1 is MNHNS and CDR2 is SASEGT in the germline V gene. The CDR3 has 16 residues. Between the trimmed V and J ends, which lost 1 base and 0 bases, there was a span of 10 bases. The CDR3 bases are TGTGCCAGCAGTGAAGGCTTCGGAGGCTCCTACAATGAGCAGTTCTTC. Protein: CASSEGFGGSYNEQFF.

CDR3 in amino acids: CSVELWTDTDTQYF. The CDR3 region has the DNA TGCAGCGTTGAACTCTGGACAGACACAGATACGCAGTATTTT. The chain links TRBV29-1 to TRBJ2-3, with TRBD1 as a possible D gene (6 bases). Trimming stripped 2 bases from V and 2 bases from J, with 11 bases between. The CDR3 is 14 amino acids. In germline, CDR1 is SQVTM, CDR2 ANQGSEA.

This chain uses TRBV14 with TRBJ1-5; D not resolved. This CDR3 is built from 13 residues. Germline V gives CDR1 SGHDN, CDR2 FVKESK. Trimming cost V 0 bases and J 7 bases, with 7 bases left between them. CDR3 region: CASSQDTRQPQHF. The CDR3 bases are TGTGCCAGCAGCCAAGATACTAGGCAGCCCCAGCATTTT. The variable domain in full, completed from reference TRBV14 and TRBJ1-5, reads EAGVTQFPSHSVIEKGQTVTLRCDPISGHDNLYWYRRVMGKEIKFLLHFVKESKQDESGMPNNRFLAERTGGTYSTLKVQPAELEDSGVYFCASSQDTRQPQHFGDGTRLSIL.

The chain joins TRBV19 to TRBJ2-3; TRBD2 matches 10 bases. V was pared by 7 bases and J by 5 bases, with 6 bases of the junction left unmatched. Per germline, CDR1 LNHDA and CDR2 SQIVND (reference sequence). CDR3 length: 14 amino acids. The CDR3 is CASTASGGGDTQYF. DNA of the CDR3: TGTGCCAGTACCGCTAGCGGGGGCGGAGATACGCAGTATTTT.

The CDR3 reads CASSLGTGVNYGYTF. The CDR3 DNA sequence: TGTGCCAGCAGCCTGGGGACAGGGGTTAACTATGGCTACACCTTC. The V call is TRBV7-6, the J call TRBJ1-2, with TRBD1 matching over 10 bases. The CDR3 sequence is 15 residues long. Per germline, CDR1 SGHVS and CDR2 FNYEAQ. V was clipped by 5 bases and J by 1 base; unmatched bases: 4.

This clone came up once. The chain carries TRBV19 and TRBJ1-1; TRBD1 matches 9 bases. V gave up 7 bases and J gave up 5 bases; unmatched junction bases: 5. Looked up from germline, CDR1 is LNHDA and CDR2 is SQIVND (reference sequence). This CDR3 spans 13 amino acids. DNA of the CDR3: TGTGCCAGTATCGGACAGGGGAAGACTGAAGCTTTCTTT. Its translation: CASIGQGKTEAFF.